This T cell receptor (beta chain) was identified during a study of beta chain features in type 1 diabetes. The investigators reverse transcribed all of the isolated RNA, so they sequenced expressed TCRB transcripts. Clones were sequenced by immunoSEQ multiplex PCR, and TCRdb holds only the in-frame ones, with some missing. The sample lists about 650,000 clones; about an eighth were seen once. Study results and limitations: People with Type 1 diabetes carried modestly yet significantly shorter TCRB CDR3s in all four CD4+ subsets. Among patients, naive, central memory and Treg TCRB repertoires appeared more similar than among healthy donors. PCR might favor shorter templates, equally in patients and controls.

There are a few counts of this clone. Its antigen remains unknown. The CDR3 is 16 amino acids. The germline CDR1 and CDR2 sequences are SGDLS and YYNGEE. The V end was cut by 4 bases, the J end by 0 bases, with 17 bases between. The sample consisted of naive CD4+ T cells from blood. The rearrangement uses TRBV9 and TRBJ2-7; D is possibly TRBD1 (5 bases). The source is a man aged 25 to 40 with type 1 diabetes. The CDR3 is CASSPSNRIFSYEQYF. DNA of the CDR3: TGTGCCAGCAGCCCCTCTAACAGGATATTCTCCTACGAGCAGTACTTC.